Below, one TCR beta chain is given with its context. Primed by a sample-barcoded 5' primer and a J-beta primer mix, a second PCR proceeded for about 7 to 11 cycles. Each cDNA molecule carried a tag from a template-switch adaptor that contained 12 random nucleotides. TCRdb redid the calling of the 5' RACE reads with MiXCR, one entry per CDR3 protein. The sample includes about a million distinct CDR3 sequences, about 48% of them seen just once. The data originate from a study of blood T cells in healthy people across ages. The extraction recovered at least 5.5 micrograms of total RNA per sample. Per the germline V gene, CDR1 is MNHNS and CDR2 is SASEGT. V was pared by 7 bases and J by 4 bases, with 6 bases of the junction left unmatched. The CDR3 runs to 13 residues.

Sequences were obtained from blood. This receptor was taken from a man in his thirties or forties in good health. This chain connects TRBV6-1 to TRBJ2-5; 7 positions match TRBD1. CDR3 sequence reads: CASTYNRGETQYF. The DNA for the CDR3 is TGTGCCAGCACCTACAACAGGGGAGAGACCCAGTACTTC.